The T cell receptor (beta chain) described here comes from a study of T cell responses to AZD1222 COVID-19 vaccine. The study, taken as a whole, reports: After two AZD1222 doses, spike-specific TCR breadth and depth rose versus day 0.

This clone appeared once. Its antigen is as yet unknown. Trimming shortened V by 6 bases and J by 7 bases, and 7 bases separated the two germline ends. The CDR3 has 11 residues. The protocol was immunoSEQ multiplex PCR, while the TCRdb copy is restricted to in-frame clones and leaves out a portion. Among 120,000 or so clones, almost 95% were seen once, and the ten largest hold approximately 1.5%. This receptor was obtained from an adult in good health. The J gene is TRBJ2-1, the V gene TRBV12-3 or TRBV12-4; D uncertain. The sample consisted of peripheral blood, taken on day 0 of AZD1222 vaccination. The CDR3 DNA is TGTGCCAGCAGGGAAACAAATGAGCAGTTCTTC. Translated: CASRETNEQFF.